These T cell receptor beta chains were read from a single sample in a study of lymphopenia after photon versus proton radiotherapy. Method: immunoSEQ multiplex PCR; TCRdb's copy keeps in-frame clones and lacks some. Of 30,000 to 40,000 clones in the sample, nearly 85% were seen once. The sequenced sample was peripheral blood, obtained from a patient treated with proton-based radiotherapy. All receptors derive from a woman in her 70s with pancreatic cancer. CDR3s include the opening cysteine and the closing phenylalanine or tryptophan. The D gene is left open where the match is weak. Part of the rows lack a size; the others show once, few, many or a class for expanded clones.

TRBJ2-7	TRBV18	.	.	CASSPPDMVYEQYF	TGTGCCAGCTCACCACCTGACATGGTGTACGAGCAGTACTTC
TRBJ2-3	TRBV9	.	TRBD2	CASSPRTLAGGSADTQYF	TGTGCCAGCAGCCCGAGAACCCTAGCGGGAGGTTCCGCAGATACGCAGTATTTT
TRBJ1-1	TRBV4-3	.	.	CASSHNNRATEAFF	TGCGCCAGCAGCCACAATAACAGGGCCACTGAAGCTTTCTTT
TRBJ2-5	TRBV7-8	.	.	CASSLVLSGVQETQYF	TGTGCCAGCAGCTTAGTTCTATCGGGAGTCCAAGAGACCCAGTACTTC
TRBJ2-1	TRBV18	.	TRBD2	CASSPELAGGSNEQFF	TGTGCCAGCTCACCGGAACTAGCGGGAGGGTCCAATGAGCAGTTCTTC
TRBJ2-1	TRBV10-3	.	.	CAISESRRDNEQFF	TGTGCCATCAGTGAGTCGAGGAGGGACAATGAGCAGTTCTTC
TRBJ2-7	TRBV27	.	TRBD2	CASGEASGTGYEQYF	TGTGCCAGCGGGGAGGCTAGCGGGACTGGTTACGAGCAGTACTTC
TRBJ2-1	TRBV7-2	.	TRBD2	CASSARGSGRALINEQFF	TGTGCCAGCAGCGCACGTGGGAGCGGGAGGGCCCTGATCAATGAGCAGTTCTTC
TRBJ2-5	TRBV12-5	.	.	CATTRGGETQYF	TGTGCTACGACCCGGGGAGGAGAGACCCAGTACTTC
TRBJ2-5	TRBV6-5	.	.	CASRRAWGSQETQYF	TGTGCCAGCAGGCGGGCCTGGGGCAGCCAAGAGACCCAGTACTTC
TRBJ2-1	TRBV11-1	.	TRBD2	CASSLGPPLAGEPYNEQFF	TGTGCCAGCAGCTTAGGCCCTCCACTAGCGGGAGAACCCTACAATGAGCAGTTCTTC
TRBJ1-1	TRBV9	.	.	CASSVGGYRMNTEAFF	TGTGCCAGCAGCGTAGGTGGGTACAGAATGAACACTGAAGCTTTCTTT
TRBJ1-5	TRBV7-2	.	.	CASSTGRGQPQHF	TGTGCCAGCAGCACAGGGAGGGGTCAGCCCCAGCATTTT
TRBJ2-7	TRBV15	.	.	CATSTPKGGGYSYEQYF	TGTGCCACCAGCACCCCAAAAGGGGGGGGCTACTCCTACGAGCAGTACTTC
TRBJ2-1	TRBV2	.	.	CASRDELVGGNEQFF	TGTGCCAGCAGGGACGAACTAGTGGGCGGAAATGAGCAGTTCTTC
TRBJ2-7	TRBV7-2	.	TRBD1	CASSLGKGAVNEQYF	TGTGCCAGCAGCTTAGGGAAGGGGGCAGTGAACGAGCAGTACTTC
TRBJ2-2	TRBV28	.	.	CASSLSRGTGELFF	TGTGCCAGCAGTTTATCTCGGGGCACCGGGGAGCTGTTTTTT
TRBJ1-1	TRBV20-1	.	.	CSARLYTEAFF	TGCAGTGCTAGGCTGTACACTGAAGCTTTCTTT
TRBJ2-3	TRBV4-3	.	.	CASSQDVGGATDTQYF	TGCGCCAGCAGCCAAGACGTTGGGGGTGCCACAGATACGCAGTATTTT
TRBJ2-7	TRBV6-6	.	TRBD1	CASRERQGTSYEQYF	TGTGCCAGCAGAGAACGACAGGGGACCTCCTACGAGCAGTACTTC
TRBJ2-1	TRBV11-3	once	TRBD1	CASSFSLGTGVNEQFF	TGTGCCAGCAGTTTTAGCCTCGGGACAGGGGTCAATGAGCAGTTCTTC
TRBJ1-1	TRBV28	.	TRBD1	CASSSAGTVNTEAFF	TGTGCCAGCAGTTCGGCCGGGACAGTGAACACTGAAGCTTTCTTT
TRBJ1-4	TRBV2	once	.	CASSERGAVNEKLFF	TGTGCCAGCAGTGAAAGGGGGGCCGTGAATGAAAAACTGTTTTTT
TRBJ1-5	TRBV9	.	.	CANSVTGQSNQPQHF	TGTGCCAACAGCGTAACAGGGCAGAGCAATCAGCCCCAGCATTTT
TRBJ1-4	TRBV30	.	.	CAWGTPSAVGEKLFF	TGTGCCTGGGGAACCCCCTCGGCAGTGGGGGAAAAACTGTTTTTT
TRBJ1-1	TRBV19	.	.	CASSNVRAAEAFF	TGTGCCAGTAGTAATGTCAGGGCAGCTGAAGCTTTCTTT
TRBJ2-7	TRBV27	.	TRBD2	CASSTPTHRKRGSYEQYF	TGTGCCAGCAGCACCCCAACACACCGAAAGCGGGGCTCCTACGAGCAGTACTTC
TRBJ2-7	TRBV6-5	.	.	CASTWVSYEQYF	TGTGCCAGCACTTGGGTCTCCTACGAGCAGTACTTC
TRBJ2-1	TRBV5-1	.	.	CASSFQEEQFF	TGCGCCAGCAGCTTTCAGGAAGAGCAGTTCTTC
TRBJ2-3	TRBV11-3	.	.	CASSLDLAQYF	TGTGCCAGCAGCTTAGATTTGGCGCAGTATTTT
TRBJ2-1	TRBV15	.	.	CATSRGFEQGYNEQFF	TGTGCCACCAGCAGAGGATTCGAGCAGGGGTACAATGAGCAGTTCTTC
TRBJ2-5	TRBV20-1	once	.	CSARTGGTQYF	TGCAGTGCTAGAACCGGCGGGACCCAGTACTTC
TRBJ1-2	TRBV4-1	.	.	CASSQDYRAYTF	TGCGCCAGCAGCCAAGATTACAGGGCCTACACCTTC
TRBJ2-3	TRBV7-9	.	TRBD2	CASTQTGTSGWDTQYF	TGTGCCAGCACCCAAACTGGGACTAGCGGGTGGGATACGCAGTATTTT
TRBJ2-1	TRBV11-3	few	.	CASSLASPGFGEQFF	TGTGCCAGCAGCTTAGCTAGCCCAGGTTTTGGTGAGCAGTTCTTC
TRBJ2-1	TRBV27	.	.	CASSSVSVQGPAGLQYEQFF	TGTGCCAGCAGTTCGGTCTCCGTTCAGGGGCCCGCAGGGTTACAATATGAGCAGTTCTTC
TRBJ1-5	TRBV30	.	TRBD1	CAWSINHGQGNQPQHF	TGTGCCTGGAGTATAAATCACGGACAGGGAAATCAGCCCCAGCATTTT